The next 21 T cell receptor beta chains were all read from a single sample in a study of T cell therapy after organ transplantation. Time point denoted: 4-8 weeks after completion of therapy. The data were produced by immunoSEQ multiplex PCR, yet TCRdb's version contains in-frame clones alone and is incomplete. The data show some 5,000 clones, roughly two thirds seen once. These TCRs' antigens remain unknown. Here the sequenced sample was CD8+ T cells from blood, taken after autologous CMV-specific T cell therapy. These TCRs come from a human patient who had received a solid organ transplant and had CMV disease. Some T cells may be supplied by the graft donor.

V gene TRBV27 combines with J gene TRBJ2-3, with 8 bases fitting TRBD2. The CDR3 covers 13 residues. Per germline, CDR1 MNHEY and CDR2 SMNVEV (reference sequence). V lost 10 bases, J lost 2 bases, and 5 bases stayed unmatched. The CDR3 DNA follows: TGTGCCACACTTAGCGGGAACACAGATACGCAGTATTTT. This gives the protein CATLSGNTDTQYF.

V gene TRBV6-5 combines with J gene TRBJ1-5, with TRBD1 as a possible D gene (5 bases). The CDR3 spans 14 residues. CDR1 and CDR2 from the germline V gene are MNHEY and SVGAGI. V was cut by 11 bases and J by 4 bases, with 18 bases left in between. The CDR3 region is CAGLPSRGNQPQHF. The CDR3 coding sequence is TGTGCCGGGCTACCTAGCCGGGGGAATCAGCCCCAGCATTTT.

In its sample, this clone ranks as medium-sized. The J gene is TRBJ2-1, the V gene TRBV27; possible D gene TRBD1, 6 bases. V was pared by 6 bases and J by 3 bases, with 12 bases between. CDR3 length: 14 residues. CDR1 MNHEY and CDR2 SMNVEV come from the germline V gene (reference sequence). The CDR3 DNA is TGTGCCAGCAGCCCTGCGACAGGCTACAATGAGCAGTTCTTC. It codes for CASSPATGYNEQFF.

V and J are TRBV7-2 and TRBJ1-1; a weak D match, TRBD1 (6 bases). This CDR3 has 15 residues. V was pared by 4 bases and J by 0 bases, with 12 bases between. Germline V CDR1 and CDR2: SGHTA, FQGNSA. This CDR3 reads CASSSGQFMNTEAFF. In DNA, the CDR3 is TGTGCCAGCAGCTCCGGACAGTTCATGAACACTGAAGCTTTCTTT.

This sequence joins TRBV9 and TRBJ2-4, with 9 bases fitting TRBD1. Germline V gene lookup returns CDR1 SGDLS and CDR2 YYNGEE. There are 16 residues in the CDR3. Trimming removed 7 bases from V and 4 bases from J; junction bases left unmatched: 12. The CDR3 loop reads CASGPNSGTGKNIQYF. The CDR3 DNA reads TGTGCCAGCGGCCCAAATTCCGGGACAGGGAAAAACATTCAGTACTTC.

This chain connects TRBV12-2 to TRBJ1-5; the D call in the table, TRBD1, was not verified against the DNA. TRBV12-2 is annotated as a pseudogene. This CDR3 has 21 residues. DNA of the CDR3: TGTGCAAGTCGCACTACGGTCCGGGGGGACAGGGATCCTAGGGGCAATCAGCCCCAGCATTTT. As protein: CASRTTVRGDRDPRGNQPQHF.

The chain has TRBV7-2 and TRBJ2-7; TRBD2 might be the D (6 bases). The V gene's germline CDR1 is SGHTA and CDR2 FQGNSA. CDR3 size: 16 residues. The germline V and J ends were trimmed by 3 bases and 0 bases, with 15 bases remaining between them. CDR3 loop: CASSFSGTGASYEQYF. The CDR3, as DNA: TGTGCCAGCAGCTTTTCCGGAACGGGAGCCTCCTACGAGCAGTACTTC.

This clone has only a few counts. The chain has TRBV6-4 and TRBJ1-1; D is unresolved. The CDR3 extends over 15 amino acids. Germline CDR1 is MRHNA and CDR2 is SNTAGT. V was trimmed by 6 bases and J by 3 bases, leaving 17 bases between them. The CDR3 nucleotides read TGTGCCAGCAGGCCAACCGCCGCCCTGGACACTGAAGCTTTCTTT. This sequence encodes CASRPTAALDTEAFF.

The V gene is TRBV28, the J gene TRBJ1-1; D not resolved. The CDR3 is 15 residues long. Germline V gene sequence: CDR1 MDHEN, CDR2 SYDVKM. V lost 5 bases to trimming and J lost 1 base, with 14 bases between them. In DNA form, the CDR3 reads TGTGCCAGCAGTGCGTCGACCCGGGAGAACACTGAAGCTTTCTTT. This codes for CASSASTRENTEAFF.

The rearrangement joins TRBV6-5 to TRBJ2-7; D possibly corresponds to TRBD1 (6 bases). The germline gives CDR1 MNHEY, CDR2 SVGAGI. The V gene lost 7 bases and the J gene lost 6 bases, with 16 bases spanning the gap. This CDR3 contains 13 residues. The chain's CDR3 is CASTNRATAEQYF. CDR3 DNA sequence: TGTGCCAGCACCAACAGGGCGACGGCCGAGCAGTACTTC.

A remark on this clone: Given a much more abundant clone one base away, this may be a read error. This rearrangement joins TRBV5-4 to TRBJ2-3, with 8 bases lining up with TRBD1. CDR1 and CDR2 from the germline V gene are SGHNT and YYREEE (reference sequence). The trim removed 4 bases at V and 1 base at J, leaving 5 bases unmatched. The CDR3 has 15 residues. The CDR3 DNA follows: TGTGCCAGCAGCCAAGAGGACAGGGGCACAGATACGCAGTATTTT. This gives the protein CASSQEDRGTDTQYF.

The chain combines TRBV28 with TRBJ2-1; no firm D call. V was cut by 6 bases and J by 4 bases, with 22 bases left in between. Looked up from germline, CDR1 is MDHEN and CDR2 is SYDVKM. The CDR3 sequence is 17 residues long. CDR3 DNA: TGTGCCAGCAGCCCCGGCTTTGGCCTAGACCGTTACAATGAGCAGTTCTTC. Protein sequence: CASSPGFGLDRYNEQFF.

In DNA, the CDR3 is TGTGCCAGCAGCGTAGCCACAGGAGCCGGGGAGCTGTTTTTT. Encoded protein: CASSVATGAGELFF. The rearrangement links TRBV9 to TRBJ2-2; maybe TRBD1 (5 bases). V was shortened by 0 bases and J by 6 bases, with 9 bases between the two germline ends. This CDR3 spans 14 amino acids. Per germline, CDR1 SGDLS and CDR2 YYNGEE.

This rearrangement joins TRBV28 to TRBJ2-7; TRBD2 matches at 10 bases. CDR1 and CDR2 (germline): MDHEN, SYDVKM. Trimming cost V 6 bases and J 1 base; bases outside gene matches: 6. This CDR3 has 15 amino acids. CDR3 coding DNA: TGTGCCAGCAGAACCGGACTAGCGGATTCCTACGAGCAGTACTTC. It yields the protein CASRTGLADSYEQYF.

The chain uses TRBV19 and TRBJ1-5, with D uncertain. The V gene's germline CDR1 is LNHDA and CDR2 SQIVND (reference sequence). Trimming stripped 6 bases from V and 3 bases from J, with 6 bases between. The CDR3 is 12 amino acids. CDR3 nucleotide sequence: TGTGCCAGTAGCCCTATCAATCAGCCCCAGCATTTT. Its translation: CASSPINQPQHF.

This chain connects TRBV2 to TRBJ2-5; weak D call: TRBD1 (5 bases). V was clipped by 11 bases and J by 4 bases, with 14 bases between them. CDR1 and CDR2 (germline): SNHLY, FYNNEI. The CDR3 extends over 12 amino acids. The CDR3 nucleotides are TGTGCCGTGCAGGTCAGGGTAGAGACCCAGTACTTC. Encoded protein: CAVQVRVETQYF.

This clone occurred once. The rearrangement joins TRBV2 to TRBJ1-1; D call uncertain. Looked up from germline, CDR1 is SNHLY and CDR2 is FYNNEI. V lost 6 bases and J lost 4, with 9 bases in between. The length of the CDR3 is 12 residues. In nucleotides, the CDR3 is TGTGCCAGCAGCTGGGTGGGCACTGAAGCTTTCTTT. Its translation is CASSWVGTEAFF.

The CDR3 reads CASQRESGTGELFF. CDR3 nucleotide sequence: TGTGCCAGCCAGCGGGAGAGTGGGACCGGGGAGCTGTTTTTT. The V and J genes are TRBV28 and TRBJ2-2, with TRBD2 matching over 8 bases. V dropped 8 bases and J dropped 5; count of bases not matched to a gene: 7. This CDR3 has 14 amino acids. The V gene's germline CDR1 is MDHEN and CDR2 SYDVKM.

The chain couples TRBV6-4 to TRBJ2-1; 7 bases agree with TRBD1. The germline V gene has CDR1 MRHNA and CDR2 SNTAGT. This CDR3 has 14 amino acids. V shed 7 bases and J 5 bases; nucleotides not matched to a gene: 8. In DNA form, the CDR3 reads TGTGCCAGCACCGACAGGGTTGGGGACAATGAGCAGTTCTTC. It encodes CASTDRVGDNEQFF.

The chain recombines TRBV27 with TRBJ2-1; the D is unclear. This CDR3 is built from 11 residues. V gave up 3 bases and J gave up 6 bases, with 3 bases separating them. Per germline, CDR1 MNHEY and CDR2 SMNVEV (reference sequence). The CDR3: CASSFSNEQFF. CDR3 DNA: TGTGCCAGCAGTTTTTCCAATGAGCAGTTCTTC.

This chain links TRBV5-1 with TRBJ1-5, with D possibly matching TRBD1 (5 bases). V was shortened by 0 bases and J by 7 bases, with 11 bases between the two germline ends. CDR3 length equals 14 residues. The germline CDR1 and CDR2 sequences are SGHRS and YFSETQ. The CDR3 coding sequence is TGCGCCAGCAGCTTGGACCTGGGGACCCAGCCCCAGCATTTT. Its protein product is CASSLDLGTQPQHF.